This TCR beta chain emerged from a study of spatial heterogeneity in lung cancer. Overall study context: Follow-up PBMC samples were sequenced when available, at a median of around two years after resection.

Each CDR3 protein is one row after TCRdb ran MiXCR on the 5' RACE reads. The sample includes 7,500 to 10,000 distinct CDR3 sequences, about 23% seen only once; the top ten take 3% to 4.5%. The ends lost 2 bases at V and 7 bases at J; junction bases unmatched: 4. CDR3 length: 15 residues. Germline V lookup: CDR1 MNHEY, CDR2 SVGEGT. Noted time point: blood at routine non-recurrence follow-up after resection. Sequencing covered unsorted whole RNA taken from tumor, nontumor lung or frozen PBMC. This sequence originates from a female donor with early-stage non-small cell lung cancer. The source was PBMCs, collected at follow-up. The V gene is TRBV6-2 or TRBV6-3, the J gene TRBJ2-1; TRBD2 aligns across 11 bases. CDR3 amino acids: CASSYASGRWNEQFF. The CDR3 DNA reads as TGTGCCAGCAGTTACGCTAGCGGGAGGTGGAATGAGCAGTTCTTC.